This T cell receptor (beta chain) was captured in a study of graft-versus-host responses after intestinal transplantation. CDR1 SGHDT and CDR2 YYEEEE come from the germline V gene. Trimming pared 5 bases from V and 5 bases from J, leaving 10 bases between. The length of the CDR3 is 12 residues. A remark on this clone: No antigen is known for it.

Some clones are missing from TCRdb's copy, which holds only in-frame ones; the method was immunoSEQ multiplex PCR. The sample yields under 85,000 clones, 90% seen once. This TCR was recovered from a human donor who received an intestinal transplant. The sample here was unstimulated CD8+ T cells sorted from spleen or lymph node cells, taken before intestinal transplant. The chain carries TRBV5-6 and TRBJ1-1; D uncertain. CDR3 bases: TGTGCCAGCAGTGGTAGCGGGACTGAAGCTTTCTTT. It specifies CASSGSGTEAFF.